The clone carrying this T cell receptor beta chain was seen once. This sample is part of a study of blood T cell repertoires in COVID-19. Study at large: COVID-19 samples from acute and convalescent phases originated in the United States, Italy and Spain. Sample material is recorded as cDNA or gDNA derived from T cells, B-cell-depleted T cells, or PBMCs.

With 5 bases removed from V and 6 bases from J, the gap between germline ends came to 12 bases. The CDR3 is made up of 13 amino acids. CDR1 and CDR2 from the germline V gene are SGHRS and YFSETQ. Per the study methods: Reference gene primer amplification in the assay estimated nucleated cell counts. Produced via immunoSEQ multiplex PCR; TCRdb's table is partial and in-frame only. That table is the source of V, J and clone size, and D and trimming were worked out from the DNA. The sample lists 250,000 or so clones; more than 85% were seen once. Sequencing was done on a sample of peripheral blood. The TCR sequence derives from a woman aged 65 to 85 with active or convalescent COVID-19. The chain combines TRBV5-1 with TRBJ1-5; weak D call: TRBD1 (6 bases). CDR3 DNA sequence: TGCGCCAGCAGTTCTAGGGGGTCTCAGCCCCAGCATTTT. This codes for CASSSRGSQPQHF.